The clone carrying this T cell receptor beta chain has ten or more counts. Its specificity is not known. TCR beta VDJ and CDR3 profiling used genomic DNA as template. MiXCR was run by TCRdb on the reads, yielding one entry per CDR3 protein. In the table there are about 180,000 distinct CDR3 sequences, less than 65% of which are singletons. This sample is part of a study of CD8+CD57+ T cells in acquired aplastic anemia. For the study at large: Recorded DNA amounts for sorted CD4+ and CD8+ cells had an average of roughly 3.4 ug. Overall study findings and caveats: Between the patient and control groups, CD8+ Simpson's diversity did not differ significantly.

For sequencing, patients were chosen who had shown expansion of CD8+CD57+ cells by flow cytometry. Every patient had severe acquired aplastic anemia. At blood sampling, none of the patients had yet received therapy. CDR3 length: 18 amino acids. Trimming removed 0 bases at V and 8 bases at J, with 20 bases between. Sequenced sample: sorted CD4+, CD8+, or CD8+CD57+ T cells (not recorded which) from PBMCs. This TCR was recovered from a human donor with aplastic anemia. The chain joins TRBV12-3 or TRBV12-4 to TRBJ1-6; tentatively, D is TRBD1 (6 bases). Written as DNA, the CDR3 is TGTGCCAGCAGTTTAGCGCCTAACTCCCTAGAGGGGGATTCACCCCTCCACTTT. As protein: CASSLAPNSLEGDSPLHF.